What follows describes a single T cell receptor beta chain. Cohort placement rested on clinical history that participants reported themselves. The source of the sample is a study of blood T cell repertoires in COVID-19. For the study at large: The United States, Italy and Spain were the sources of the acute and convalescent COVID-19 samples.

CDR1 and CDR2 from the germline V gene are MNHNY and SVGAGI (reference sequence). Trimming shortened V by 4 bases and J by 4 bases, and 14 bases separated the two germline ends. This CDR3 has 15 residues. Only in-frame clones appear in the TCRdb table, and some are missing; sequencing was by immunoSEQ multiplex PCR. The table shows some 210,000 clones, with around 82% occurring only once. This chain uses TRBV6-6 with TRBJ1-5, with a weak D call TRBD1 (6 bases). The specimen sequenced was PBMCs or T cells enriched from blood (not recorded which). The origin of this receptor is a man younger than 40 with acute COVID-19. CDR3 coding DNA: TGTGCCAGCAGTTTCCGGGACATGGGGAATCAGCCCCAGCATTTT. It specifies CASSFRDMGNQPQHF.